This T cell receptor (beta chain) came from a study of T cell responses to AZD1222 COVID-19 vaccine. General study findings and limits: Vaccination with two AZD1222 doses was followed by a rise in Spike-specific TCR breadth and depth. Within unmutated variant regions lay the reported targets of nearly half of spike-specific TCRs.

Trimming pared 1 base from V and 4 bases from J, leaving 12 bases between. Germline V gives CDR1 LGHNA, CDR2 YNFKEQ. The CDR3 runs 15 residues. A word on this clone: Its target is unknown.

Data came from immunoSEQ multiplex PCR; TCRdb stores just in-frame clones and leaves some out. The sample lists approximately 150,000 clones, 87% seen once, with around 1.1% in the top ten. Pooling of second doses given at about 4 or about 12 weeks was done. This sequence joins TRBV4-2 and TRBJ2-3, with D possibly being TRBD2 (6 bases). The source of this sequence is an adult who received the AZD1222 COVID-19 vaccine. Here the sequenced sample was peripheral blood, taken 28 days after the second AZD1222 dose. The CDR3 DNA sequence: TGTGCCAGCAGCCAAGGGGCACTAGCCCCAGATACGCAGTATTTT. It codes for CASSQGALAPDTQYF.